This T cell receptor beta chain was sequenced for a study of early T cells in non-severe SARS-CoV-2 infection. As to this clonotype: This may be a read error: a much more frequent sequence differs by one nucleotide. The CDR3 does not close with the conserved phenylalanine or tryptophan, likely indicating a read error.

The library protocol tagged individual cDNA molecules with unique molecular identifiers. Via MiXCR, TCRdb re-called the 5' RACE reads, giving one row per CDR3 protein. The sample shows tens of thousands of distinct CDR3 sequences, about 9.1% of them seen only once. Per germline, CDR1 DFQATT and CDR2 SNEGSKA (reference sequence). This CDR3 is built from 13 residues. V lost 3 bases, J lost 4 bases, and 12 bases lay in between. This chain connects TRBV20-1 to TRBJ2-5; perhaps TRBD1 as D (5 bases). The receptor's source is an adult who was a healthcare worker with PCR-confirmed SARS-CoV-2 infection or an uninfected control (not recorded which). The sequencing sample was made of whole blood. The DNA of the CDR3 is TGCAGTGCTAGGATCCAGGGCGGAGAGACCCAGTACTAC. It specifies CSARIQGGETQYY.